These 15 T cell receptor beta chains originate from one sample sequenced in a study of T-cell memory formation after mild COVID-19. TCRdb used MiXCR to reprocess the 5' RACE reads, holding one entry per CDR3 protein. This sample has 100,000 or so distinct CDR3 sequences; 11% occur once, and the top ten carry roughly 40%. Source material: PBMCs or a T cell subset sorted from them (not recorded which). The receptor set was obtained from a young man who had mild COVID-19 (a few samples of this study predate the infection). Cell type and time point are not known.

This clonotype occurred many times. The CDR3 nucleotides read TGCAGTGCTAGAGGGACAGCAAAACAAGAGACCCAGTACTTC. Translated, it gives CSARGTAKQETQYF. This chain joins TRBV20-1 and TRBJ2-5; a weak D match, TRBD1 (6 bases). This CDR3 has 14 amino acids. Germline V gene lookup returns CDR1 DFQATT and CDR2 SNEGSKA (reference sequence). Trimming cost V 1 base and J 2 bases, with 11 bases left between them.

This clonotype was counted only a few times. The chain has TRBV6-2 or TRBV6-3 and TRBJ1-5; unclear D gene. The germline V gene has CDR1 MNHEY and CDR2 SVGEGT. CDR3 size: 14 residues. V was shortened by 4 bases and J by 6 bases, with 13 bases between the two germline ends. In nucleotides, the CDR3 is TGTGCCAGCAGTTCAGGAGGAACCGGTCAGCCCCAGCATTTT. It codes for CASSSGGTGQPQHF.

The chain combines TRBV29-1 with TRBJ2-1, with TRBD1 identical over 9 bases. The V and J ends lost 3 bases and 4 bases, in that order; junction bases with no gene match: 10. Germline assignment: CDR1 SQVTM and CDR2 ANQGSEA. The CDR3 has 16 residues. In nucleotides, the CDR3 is TGCAGCGTTGATCCCGCCGGGGACAGGGTTTACAATGAGCAGTTCTTC. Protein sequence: CSVDPAGDRVYNEQFF.

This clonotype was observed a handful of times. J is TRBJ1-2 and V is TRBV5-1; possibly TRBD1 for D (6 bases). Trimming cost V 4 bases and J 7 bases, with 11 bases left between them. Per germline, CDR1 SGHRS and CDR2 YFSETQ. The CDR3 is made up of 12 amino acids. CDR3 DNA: TGCGCCAGCAGCCCACAGGGCGGTGGCTACACCTTC. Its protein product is CASSPQGGGYTF.

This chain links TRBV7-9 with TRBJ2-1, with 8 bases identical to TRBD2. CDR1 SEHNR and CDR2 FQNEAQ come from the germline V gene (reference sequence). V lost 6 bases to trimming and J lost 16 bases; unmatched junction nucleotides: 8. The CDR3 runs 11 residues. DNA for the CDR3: TGTGCCAGCAGATCCACGGGGGGGGGATTCTTC. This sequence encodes CASRSTGGGFF.

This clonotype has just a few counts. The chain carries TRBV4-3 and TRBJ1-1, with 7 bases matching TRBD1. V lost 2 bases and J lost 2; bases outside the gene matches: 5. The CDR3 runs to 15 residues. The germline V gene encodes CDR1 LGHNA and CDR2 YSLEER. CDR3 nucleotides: TGCGCCAGCAGCCAACCTGGACAGGTCAACACTGAAGCTTTCTTT. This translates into CASSQPGQVNTEAFF.

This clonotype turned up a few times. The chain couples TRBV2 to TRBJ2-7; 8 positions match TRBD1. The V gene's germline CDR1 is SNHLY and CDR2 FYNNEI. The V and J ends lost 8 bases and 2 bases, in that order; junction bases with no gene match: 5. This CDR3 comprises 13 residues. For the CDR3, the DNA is TGTGCCAGCCTTGGGACAGGTACCTACGAGCAGTACGTC. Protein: CASLGTGTYEQYV.

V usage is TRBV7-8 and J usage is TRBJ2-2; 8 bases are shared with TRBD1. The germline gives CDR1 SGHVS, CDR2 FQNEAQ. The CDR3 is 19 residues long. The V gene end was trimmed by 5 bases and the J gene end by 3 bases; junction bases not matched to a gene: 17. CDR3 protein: CASSQPRTGINQHTGELFF. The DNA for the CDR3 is TGTGCCAGCAGCCAACCGCGGACAGGGATAAACCAACACACCGGGGAGCTGTTTTTT.

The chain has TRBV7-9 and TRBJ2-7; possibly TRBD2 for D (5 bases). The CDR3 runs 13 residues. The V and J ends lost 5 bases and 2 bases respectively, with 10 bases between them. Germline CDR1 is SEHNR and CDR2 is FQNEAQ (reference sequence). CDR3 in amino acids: CASSAPGTYEQYF. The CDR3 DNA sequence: TGTGCCAGCAGCGCACCGGGGACCTACGAGCAGTACTTC. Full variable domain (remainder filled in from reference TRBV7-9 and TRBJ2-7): DTGVSQNPRHKITKRGQNVTFRCDPISEHNRLYWYRQTLGQGPEFLTYFQNEAQLEKSRLLSDRFSAERPKGSFSTLEIQRTEQGDSAMYLCASSAPGTYEQYFGPGTRLTVT.

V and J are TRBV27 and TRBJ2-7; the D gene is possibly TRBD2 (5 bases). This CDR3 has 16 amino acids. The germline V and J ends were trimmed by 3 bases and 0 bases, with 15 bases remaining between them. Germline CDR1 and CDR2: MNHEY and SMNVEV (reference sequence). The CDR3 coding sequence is TGTGCCAGCAGTTTCTCCGGACGGAGGAGCTCCTACGAGCAGTACTTC. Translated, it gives CASSFSGRRSSYEQYF.

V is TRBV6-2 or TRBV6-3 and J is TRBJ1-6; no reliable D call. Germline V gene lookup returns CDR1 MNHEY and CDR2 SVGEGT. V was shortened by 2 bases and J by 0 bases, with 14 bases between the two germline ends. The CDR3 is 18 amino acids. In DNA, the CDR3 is TGTGCCAGCAGTTACGTACTCACGAAGCCCTCCTATAATTCACCCCTCCACTTT. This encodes CASSYVLTKPSYNSPLHF.

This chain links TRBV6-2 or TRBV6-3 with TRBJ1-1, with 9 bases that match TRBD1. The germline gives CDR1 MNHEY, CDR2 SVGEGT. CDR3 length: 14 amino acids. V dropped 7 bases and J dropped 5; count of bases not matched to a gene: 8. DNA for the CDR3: TGTGCCAGCACTGTACAGGGGGCAAGGACTGAAGCTTTCTTT. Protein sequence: CASTVQGARTEAFF.

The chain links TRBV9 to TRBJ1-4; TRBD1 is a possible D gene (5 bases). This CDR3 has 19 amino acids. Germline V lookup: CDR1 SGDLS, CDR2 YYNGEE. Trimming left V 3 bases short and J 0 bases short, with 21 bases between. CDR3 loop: CASSASGGGSDATNEKLFF. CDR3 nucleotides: TGTGCCAGCAGCGCTTCGGGGGGAGGCAGTGATGCAACTAATGAAAAACTGTTTTTT.

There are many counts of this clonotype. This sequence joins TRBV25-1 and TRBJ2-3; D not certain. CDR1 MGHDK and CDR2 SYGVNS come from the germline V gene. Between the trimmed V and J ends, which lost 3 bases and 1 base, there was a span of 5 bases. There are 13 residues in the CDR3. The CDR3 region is CASSEVGTDTQYF. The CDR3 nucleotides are TGTGCCAGCAGTGAGGTTGGCACAGATACGCAGTATTTT.

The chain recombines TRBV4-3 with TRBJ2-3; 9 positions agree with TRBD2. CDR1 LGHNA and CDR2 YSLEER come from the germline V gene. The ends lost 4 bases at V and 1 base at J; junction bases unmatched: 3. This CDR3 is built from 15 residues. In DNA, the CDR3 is TGCGCCAGCAGCCCTGAGCGGGGGGGCACAGATACGCAGTATTTT. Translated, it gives CASSPERGGTDTQYF.